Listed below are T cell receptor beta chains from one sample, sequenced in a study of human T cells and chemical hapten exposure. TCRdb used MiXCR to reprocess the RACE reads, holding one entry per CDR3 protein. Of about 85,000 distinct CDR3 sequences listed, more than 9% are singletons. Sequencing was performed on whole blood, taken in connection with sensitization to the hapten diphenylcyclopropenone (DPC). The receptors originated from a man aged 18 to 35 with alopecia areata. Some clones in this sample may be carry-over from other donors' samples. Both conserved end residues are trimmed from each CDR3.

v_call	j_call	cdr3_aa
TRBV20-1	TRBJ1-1	SAEGVNTEAF
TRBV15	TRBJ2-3	ATRSQGARTDTQY
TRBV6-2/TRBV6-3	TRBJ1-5	ATSPETPYSNQPQH
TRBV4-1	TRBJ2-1	ASSPGGGAYNEQF
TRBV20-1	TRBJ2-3	SAGSTSGGLAFTDTQY
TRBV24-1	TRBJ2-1	ATSDLFNNEQF
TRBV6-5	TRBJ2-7	ASSYSSGSNRWEQY
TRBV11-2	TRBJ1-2	ASSLGIGANYGYT
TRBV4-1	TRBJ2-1	ASSQVAKGLAGAEQF
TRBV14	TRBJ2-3	ASSQEGGGTDTQY
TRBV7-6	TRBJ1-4	ASSQTGDREKLF
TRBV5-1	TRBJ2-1	ASSLYGTGVNEQF
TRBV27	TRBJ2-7	ASSLWQGRYEQY
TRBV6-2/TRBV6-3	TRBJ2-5	ASSPSERQETQY
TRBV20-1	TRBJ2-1	SARDPSAWDEQF
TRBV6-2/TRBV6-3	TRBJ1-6	ASRYRRGGGNSPLH
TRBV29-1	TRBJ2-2	SVEEANTGELF
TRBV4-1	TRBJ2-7	ASSAETGATYEQY
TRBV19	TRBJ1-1	ASTPDGGGPNTEAF
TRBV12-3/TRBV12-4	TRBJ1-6	ASSFSHNNSPLH
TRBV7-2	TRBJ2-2	ASSLVSSGEIELF
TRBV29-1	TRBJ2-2	SVELQGKSGELF
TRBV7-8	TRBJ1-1	ASSLVISEAF
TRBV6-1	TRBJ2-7	ASSEKGGSSYEQY
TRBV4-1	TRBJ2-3	ASWGGTDTQY
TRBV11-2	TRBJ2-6	ASSLISSGANVLT
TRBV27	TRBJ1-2	ASSSDRERAGYT
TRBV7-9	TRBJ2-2	ASSLGTGAGELF
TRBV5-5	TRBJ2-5	ASSFRDWEQETQY
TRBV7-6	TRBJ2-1	VSSLGEGNEQF
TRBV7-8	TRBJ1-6	ASSPGAENSPLH
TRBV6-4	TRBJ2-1	ASSRTSSRNEQF
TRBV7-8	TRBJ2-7	ASSLAAGGKIHEQY
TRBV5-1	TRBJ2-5	ASTMTGQQETQY
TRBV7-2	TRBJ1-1	ASSLGYRGLSEAF
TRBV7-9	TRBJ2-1	ASSPRMEWAHNEQF
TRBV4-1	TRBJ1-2	ASSQGVAGPYGYT
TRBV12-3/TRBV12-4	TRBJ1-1	ASRDPGESAF
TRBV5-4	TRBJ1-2	ASSSGTGGWRYT
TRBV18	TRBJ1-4	ASSPGEGRNEKLF
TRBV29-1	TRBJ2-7	SVATGLSYEQY
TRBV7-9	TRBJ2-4	ASSLAAIAKNIQY
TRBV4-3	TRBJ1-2	ASSAQGAGGYT
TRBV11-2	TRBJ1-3	ASSLGRGQGSSGNTIY
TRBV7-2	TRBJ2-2	ASSLASGFSSTGELF
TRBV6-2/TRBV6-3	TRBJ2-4	ATGSSGGANIQY
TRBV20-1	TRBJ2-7	SAMLRGPREQY
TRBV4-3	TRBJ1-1	ASSQDTAPEAF
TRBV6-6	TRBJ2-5	ASSDSRGPWMAQY
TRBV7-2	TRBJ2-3	ASSPSLTRDTQY
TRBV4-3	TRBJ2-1	ASSRVHASSYNEQF
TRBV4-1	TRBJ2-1	ASSQGPQGKKTYNEQF
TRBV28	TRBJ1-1	ASSLQGVNTEAF
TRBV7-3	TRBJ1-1	ASSATVNTEAF
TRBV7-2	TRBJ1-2	ASTPGQGAYGYT
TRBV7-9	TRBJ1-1	ASGQTGTTEAF
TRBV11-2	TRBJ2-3	ASSLDLRGGTQY
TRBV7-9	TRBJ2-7	ASSLEGAPYEQY
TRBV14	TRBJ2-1	ASSQRAKQF